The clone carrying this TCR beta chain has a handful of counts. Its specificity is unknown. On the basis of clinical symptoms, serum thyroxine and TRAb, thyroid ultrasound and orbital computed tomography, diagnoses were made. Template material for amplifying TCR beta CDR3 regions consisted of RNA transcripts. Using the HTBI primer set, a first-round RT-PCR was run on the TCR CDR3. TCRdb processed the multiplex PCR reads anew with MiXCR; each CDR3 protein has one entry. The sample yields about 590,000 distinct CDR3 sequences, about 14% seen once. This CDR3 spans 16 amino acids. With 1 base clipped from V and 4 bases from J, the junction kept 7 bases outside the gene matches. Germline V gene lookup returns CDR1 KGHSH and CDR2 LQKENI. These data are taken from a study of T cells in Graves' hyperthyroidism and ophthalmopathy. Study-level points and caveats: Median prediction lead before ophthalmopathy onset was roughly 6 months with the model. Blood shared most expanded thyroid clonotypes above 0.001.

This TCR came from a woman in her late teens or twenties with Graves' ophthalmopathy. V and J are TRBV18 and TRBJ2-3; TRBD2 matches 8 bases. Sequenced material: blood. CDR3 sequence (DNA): TGTGCCAGCTCACCACAAGGCGGGAGGTGGGCAGATACGCAGTATTTT. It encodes CASSPQGGRWADTQYF. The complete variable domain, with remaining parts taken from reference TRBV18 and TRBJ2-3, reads NAGVMQNPRHLVRRRGQEARLRCSPMKGHSHVYWYRQLPEEGLKFMVYLQKENIIDESGMPKERFSAEFPKEGPSILRIQQVVRGDSAAYFCASSPQGGRWADTQYFGPGTRLTVL.